Following are 22 T cell receptor beta chains from one sample sequenced in a study of blood T cell repertoires in COVID-19. The table came from immunoSEQ multiplex PCR; TCRdb's copy has only in-frame clones and leaves some out. Of roughly 570,000 clones in the sample, around 90% were seen once. The sample taken for sequencing was peripheral blood. The receptors were sampled from a woman aged 45-65 years with COVID-19, enrolled during active disease.

This chain links TRBV19 with TRBJ1-1; 7 bases match TRBD1. J lost 1 base, V lost 9 bases, and 11 bases had no gene match. The CDR3 has 15 residues. Germline CDR1 is LNHDA and CDR2 is SQIVND (reference sequence). The DNA for the CDR3 is TGTGCCAGCATAGGGACAGTTTTCGGGAACACTGAAGCTTTCTTT. This translates into CASIGTVFGNTEAFF.

The chain is built from TRBV30 and TRBJ2-7; possibly TRBD2 for D (6 bases). CDR1 GTSNPN and CDR2 SVGIG come from the germline V gene (reference sequence). V was pared by 0 bases and J by 6 bases, with 9 bases between. The CDR3 extends over 12 amino acids. The CDR3 reads CAWSVTGLEQYF. The DNA for the CDR3 is TGTGCCTGGAGTGTTACGGGACTCGAGCAGTACTTC.

J is TRBJ1-4 and V is TRBV4-2, with a tentative D call TRBD1 (5 bases). CDR3 size: 14 residues. Germline V gives CDR1 LGHNA, CDR2 YNFKEQ. Trimming stripped 1 base from V and 4 bases from J, with 7 bases between. This CDR3 reads CASSQAQDNEKLFF. The CDR3 nucleotides are TGTGCCAGCAGCCAAGCACAGGATAATGAAAAACTGTTTTTT.

V usage is TRBV5-1 and J usage is TRBJ1-1; 7 bases fit TRBD1. The CDR3 sequence is 17 residues long. CDR1 and CDR2 from the germline V gene are SGHRS and YFSETQ. Trimming at V came to 0 bases and at J to 3 bases, leaving 11 bases not matched to a gene. The CDR3 spells CASSLGGLTTGYTEAFF. The CDR3 coding sequence is TGCGCCAGCAGCTTGGGGGGACTGACGACAGGGTACACTGAAGCTTTCTTT.

This rearrangement joins TRBV6-5 to TRBJ2-3; D is possibly TRBD2 (5 bases). Per the germline V gene, CDR1 is MNHEY and CDR2 is SVGAGI. CDR3 length equals 12 residues. Deletions cut 5 bases from V and 5 bases from J, with 8 bases between. The CDR3 reads CASSRRGDTQYF. The CDR3 region has the DNA TGTGCCAGCAGTCGCCGGGGAGATACGCAGTATTTT.

In this sample, this clone turned up once. The chain combines TRBV5-1 with TRBJ1-1; TRBD1 aligns across 7 bases. Germline values: CDR1 SGHRS, CDR2 YFSETQ. The CDR3 loop spans 15 amino acids. Trimming cost V 3 bases and J 11 bases; bases outside gene matches: 16. CDR3 protein: CASSWGLGTALSAFF. The CDR3 bases are TGCGCCAGCAGCTGGGGCTTAGGGACAGCGTTATCTGCTTTCTTT. The variable domain in full, completed from reference TRBV5-1 and TRBJ1-1, reads KAGVTQTPRYLIKTRGQQVTLSCSPISGHRSVSWYQQTPGQGLQFLFEYFSETQRNKGNFPGRFSGRQFSNSRSEMNVSTLELGDSALYLCASSWGLGTALSAFFGQGTRLTVV.

The V call is TRBV6-5, the J call TRBJ1-1; possible D gene TRBD1, 5 bases. Looked up from germline, CDR1 is MNHEY and CDR2 is SVGAGI. This CDR3 has 11 residues. With 9 bases removed from V and 5 bases from J, the gap between germline ends came to 10 bases. The CDR3 protein is CASGAWTEAFF. DNA for the CDR3: TGTGCCAGTGGGGCTTGGACTGAAGCTTTCTTT.

J is TRBJ2-7 and V is TRBV30; 9 bases align to TRBD1. The germline gives CDR1 GTSNPN, CDR2 SVGIG (reference sequence). The CDR3 runs 12 residues. With 8 bases clipped from V and 4 bases from J, the junction kept 6 bases outside the gene matches. The CDR3 spells CAGGQGLYEQYF. DNA for the CDR3: TGTGCCGGGGGACAGGGTCTTTACGAGCAGTACTTC.

CDR3 sequence (DNA): TGTGCCAGCAGTGACCGCGCGGGGGGTTTAGATACGCAGTATTTT. This codes for CASSDRAGGLDTQYF. The chain recombines TRBV6-1 with TRBJ2-3, with TRBD2 matching over 8 bases. This CDR3 spans 15 amino acids. CDR1 is MNHNS and CDR2 is SASEGT in the germline V gene. The junction had 7 bases not matched to a gene; V was cut back by 3 bases and J by 5 bases.

This chain uses TRBV6-5 with TRBJ1-4; D perhaps matches TRBD1 (6 bases). Between the trimmed V and J ends, which lost 5 bases and 8 bases, there was a span of 12 bases. The CDR3 totals 13 residues. Germline V gene lookup returns CDR1 MNHEY and CDR2 SVGAGI. The CDR3 DNA sequence: TGTGCCAGCAGTCTGGGGGCCGGAGAAAAACTGTTTTTT. Translating gives CASSLGAGEKLFF.

The chain carries TRBV18 and TRBJ2-3, with 7 positions matching TRBD2. Germline V gene lookup returns CDR1 KGHSH and CDR2 LQKENI. The CDR3 totals 17 residues. The V and J ends lost 2 bases and 6 bases, in that order; junction bases with no gene match: 14. The CDR3, as DNA: TGTGCCAGCTCACCAAGGGTCGGCGGGGGTGCCCTGGATACGCAGTATTTT. Residues: CASSPRVGGGALDTQYF.

The rearrangement uses TRBV24-1 and TRBJ2-7; 10 bases line up with TRBD1. The length of the CDR3 is 19 residues. V gave up 2 bases and J gave up 0 bases; unmatched junction bases: 12. The germline gives CDR1 KGHDR, CDR2 SFDVKD. CDR3: CATSDSTGGDFPISYEQYF. The CDR3 nucleotides read TGTGCCACCAGTGATTCGACAGGGGGCGATTTCCCAATCTCCTACGAGCAGTACTTC.

This rearrangement joins TRBV6-5 to TRBJ1-1, with 7 bases matching TRBD1. Germline values: CDR1 MNHEY, CDR2 SVGAGI. The CDR3 contains 14 residues. V lost 2 bases and J lost 6; bases outside the gene matches: 6. The CDR3: CASSYRQGGAEAFF. The CDR3 DNA is TGTGCCAGCAGTTACCGACAGGGAGGCGCTGAAGCTTTCTTT.

The chain joins TRBV9 to TRBJ2-7; D gene uncertain. Trimming took 0 bases from V and 3 from J, leaving 10 bases between them. From germline, CDR1 is SGDLS and CDR2 YYNGEE. This CDR3 has 14 amino acids. CDR3 residues: CASSVGAIGYEQYF. The CDR3, as DNA: TGTGCCAGCAGCGTAGGGGCGATAGGCTACGAGCAGTACTTC.

The chain employs TRBV6-5 and TRBJ1-2; no firm D call. Germline V CDR1 and CDR2: MNHEY, SVGAGI. The CDR3 runs to 14 residues. The V gene lost 7 bases and the J gene lost 8 bases, with 20 bases spanning the gap. Written as DNA, the CDR3 is TGTGCCAGCACGGCGGGCTTGAGGCAGAAAGGCTACACCTTC. The encoded protein is CASTAGLRQKGYTF.

CDR3 amino acids: CASSWGQGDQPQHF. The CDR3 DNA is TGTGCCAGCTCATGGGGACAGGGGGATCAGCCCCAGCATTTT. This chain connects TRBV18 to TRBJ1-5, with 11 nucleotides matching TRBD1. Trimming at V came to 5 bases and at J to 5 bases, leaving 2 bases not matched to a gene. The CDR3 totals 14 residues. CDR1 is KGHSH, CDR2 LQKENI, per germline.

A note on this clone: In the same sample, other DNA sequences code for this CDR3. V gene TRBV30 combines with J gene TRBJ1-1; 7 nucleotides match TRBD1. Trimming took 5 bases from V and 2 from J; bases not matched to a gene: 5. The CDR3 sequence is 13 residues long. Germline V CDR1 and CDR2: GTSNPN, SVGIG (reference sequence). CDR3 in amino acids: CAWRQGLNTEAFF. CDR3 nucleotide sequence: TGTGCCTGGCGACAGGGTCTTAACACTGAAGCTTTCTTT.

V is TRBV4-1 and J is TRBJ1-2; 8 nucleotides agree with TRBD1. The CDR3 has 15 residues. Germline CDR1 reads MGHRA; CDR2 reads YSYEKL. V was pared by 1 base and J by 0 bases, with 1 base of the junction left unmatched. In DNA form, the CDR3 reads TGCGCCAGCAGCCAAGGACAGGGGCCTAACTATGGCTACACCTTC. Protein sequence: CASSQGQGPNYGYTF.

The chain carries TRBV28 and TRBJ1-6, with 10 nucleotides matching TRBD1. J lost 10 bases, V lost 5 bases, and 11 bases had no gene match. Germline values: CDR1 MDHEN, CDR2 SYDVKM. The CDR3 covers 16 residues. CDR3 region: CASSPWGTGVDSPLHF. As DNA, the CDR3 is TGTGCCAGCAGTCCCTGGGGGACAGGGGTTGACTCACCCCTCCACTTT.

The rearrangement links TRBV28 to TRBJ1-5, with D hard to call. V dropped 8 bases and J dropped 4 bases, with 9 bases sitting between them. The germline V gene has CDR1 MDHEN and CDR2 SYDVKM. The CDR3 spans 12 residues. This chain's CDR3 is CASHPTNQPQHF. The CDR3 nucleotides are TGTGCCAGCCACCCTACGAATCAGCCCCAGCATTTT.

The CDR3 coding sequence is TGTGCCAGCAGCTCCGGACAGGGGGCACAGGGGGGCTATGGCTACACCTTC. It is translated as CASSSGQGAQGGYGYTF. The J gene is TRBJ1-2, the V gene TRBV7-2; 11 positions match TRBD1. Trimming removed 4 bases from V and 4 bases from J; junction bases left unmatched: 11. The CDR3 runs to 17 residues. Germline V gene sequence: CDR1 SGHTA, CDR2 FQGNSA.

For this clone: Different DNA sequences within this sample yield the same CDR3. The rearrangement links TRBV6-5 to TRBJ2-7; D may be TRBD1 (6 bases). The V gene lost 6 bases and the J gene lost 3 bases, with 12 bases spanning the gap. Germline V gene sequence: CDR1 MNHEY, CDR2 SVGAGI. The CDR3 contains 13 residues. CDR3 protein: CASSLTGRYEQYF. The CDR3, as DNA: TGTGCCAGCAGCCTGACAGGCCGCTACGAGCAGTACTTC.